The sequence of this TCR beta chain was determined in a study of shared clonotypes between healthy human individuals. A few counts support this clone. Antigen specificity is unknown. Deep-level settings were used for running the assay. Once extracted for a subset, genomic DNA was divided evenly among several immunoSEQ plates. The repertoire was sequenced with immunoSEQ multiplex PCR; TCRdb's copy has only in-frame clones and lacks some. The sample lists about 710,000 clones; 60% to 75% were seen once. V lost 9 bases and J 4 bases, leaving 21 bases between the germline ends. Germline CDR1 and CDR2: WSHSY and SAAADI. The CDR3 totals 15 residues. CD4+ cells were split into CD45RA+ naive and CD45RA-negative memory subsets. Study-wide points: Generation probability values for non-shared clonotypes were lower than those for clonotypes shared by all four donors.

Sequenced: memory CD4+ T cells sorted from blood. This sample's subset: CD45RA-negative fraction. This clonotype was obtained from a woman aged 25 to 45 in good health. V gene TRBV10-2 combines with J gene TRBJ1-2; no clear D. The CDR3 spells CASMDPPGGFYGYTF. The CDR3 nucleotides read TGCGCCAGTATGGATCCCCCAGGTGGCTTCTATGGCTACACCTTC.